A single sample gave rise to the 31 T cell receptor beta chains below, sequenced in a study of CD8+ T cells in alopecia areata. The treatment denotes: oral pan-JAK inhibitor, 5-10 mg twice daily. Sequencing templates came from extracted RNA that was reverse transcribed into cDNA. Measured with immunoSEQ multiplex PCR; TCRdb has only the in-frame clones, and not every one. The sample lists around 150,000 clones; approximately 62% were seen once. The sample was CD4+ T cells sorted from blood, taken at week 24, from a patient treated with tofacitinib. Receptors originate from a human donor with alopecia areata.

The V and J genes are TRBV12-5 and TRBJ2-4; unclear D gene. The CDR3 is made up of 17 amino acids. The germline gives CDR1 LGHNT, CDR2 FRNRAP. V was shortened by 4 bases and J by 0 bases, with 16 bases between the two germline ends. CDR3 in amino acids: CASGSGQPGIAKNIQYF. CDR3 DNA sequence: TGTGCTAGTGGTTCGGGCCAGCCCGGCATAGCCAAAAACATTCAGTACTTC.

The chain recombines TRBV25-1 with TRBJ1-4; weak D call: TRBD1 (5 bases). V lost 6 bases and J 8 bases, leaving 13 bases between the germline ends. CDR1 MGHDK and CDR2 SYGVNS come from the germline V gene. The CDR3 sequence is 13 residues long. The CDR3 DNA reads as TGTGCCAGCAGCGAGCCCGGGGGAGAAAAACTGTTTTTT. It yields the protein CASSEPGGEKLFF.

The chain recombines TRBV5-6 with TRBJ1-5; D is undetermined. V was cut by 8 bases and J by 2 bases, with 8 bases left in between. CDR3 length: 12 residues. CDR1 is SGHDT, CDR2 YYEEEE, per germline. The CDR3 DNA follows: TGTGCCAGTCAAGCACGCAATCAGCCCCAGCATTTT. It specifies CASQARNQPQHF.

This sequence joins TRBV18 and TRBJ1-5; D is uncertain. The CDR3 loop spans 14 amino acids. Germline assignment: CDR1 KGHSH and CDR2 LQKENI. Trimming took off 5 bases at V and 3 bases at J, with 11 bases between the two ends. The CDR3 sequence is CASSGSGYNQPQHF. In DNA, the CDR3 is TGTGCCAGCTCAGGAAGCGGTTACAATCAGCCCCAGCATTTT.

On this clone: The germline gene is not matched at one end of the junction; a read error may be the cause. The V and J genes are TRBV25-1 and TRBJ2-7, with 8 positions matching TRBD1. This CDR3 has 11 amino acids. From germline, CDR1 is MGHDK and CDR2 SYGVNS. The CDR3 DNA reads as TGTGCCAGCAGTGCCCGGGACAGGCCCTTCTTC. This codes for CASSARDRPFF.

This clone appeared a few times. The chain recombines TRBV19 with TRBJ2-5, with TRBD1 identical over 7 bases. Germline assignment: CDR1 LNHDA and CDR2 SQIVND (reference sequence). The J segment lost 4 bases and the V segment lost 4 bases, leaving 9 bases of the junction unmatched. CDR3 length equals 15 residues. CDR3 DNA: TGTGCCAGTAGTAGGACAGGCGTTGGCGGAGAGACCCAGTACTTC. It is translated as CASSRTGVGGETQYF.

The rearrangement uses TRBV5-6 and TRBJ2-2, with TRBD1 as a possible D gene (5 bases). Germline loops: CDR1 SGHDT, CDR2 YYEEEE. The CDR3 contains 16 residues. V was cut by 7 bases and J by 0 bases, with 16 bases left in between. The CDR3 loop reads CASSLVGRANTGELFF. DNA for the CDR3: TGTGCCAGCTCATTAGTGGGCAGGGCGAACACCGGGGAGCTGTTTTTT.

The rearrangement uses TRBV2 and TRBJ2-1; 13 bases line up with TRBD2. The CDR3 has 15 amino acids. Germline trimming cut 5 bases from V and 4 bases from J; bases unmatched to any gene: 2. Germline values: CDR1 SNHLY, CDR2 FYNNEI. The CDR3 DNA is TGTGCCAGCAGTCGACTAGCGGGGGGTTACAATGAGCAGTTCTTC. Its protein is CASSRLAGGYNEQFF.

This chain links TRBV2 with TRBJ2-7, with TRBD1 identical over 7 bases. This CDR3 comprises 15 residues. CDR1 SNHLY and CDR2 FYNNEI come from the germline V gene. V was clipped by 2 bases and J by 5 bases; unmatched bases: 9. The CDR3 region is CASSEFGTVVDEQYF. DNA for the CDR3: TGTGCCAGCAGTGAATTCGGGACAGTAGTCGACGAGCAGTACTTC.

This clone was seen a handful of times. This chain connects TRBV4-2 to TRBJ2-3; possible D gene TRBD1, 7 bases. V was pared by 1 base and J by 4 bases, with 12 bases between. The V gene's germline CDR1 is LGHNA and CDR2 YNFKEQ. The CDR3 is made up of 15 amino acids. The CDR3 coding sequence is TGTGCCAGCAGCCAAGTTCAGGGGGGCGCAGATACGCAGTATTTT. Translating gives CASSQVQGGADTQYF.

The rearrangement joins TRBV6-5 to TRBJ1-5; no definite D call. The V and J ends lost 2 bases and 9 bases respectively, with 8 bases between them. CDR1 and CDR2 (germline): MNHEY, SVGAGI. There are 12 residues in the CDR3. The CDR3: CASSYPSGPQHF. CDR3 nucleotides: TGTGCCAGCAGTTACCCCTCTGGGCCCCAGCATTTT.

V is TRBV5-6 and J is TRBJ2-2, with TRBD1 matching 8 bases. The ends lost 4 bases at V and 4 bases at J; junction bases unmatched: 3. The germline gives CDR1 SGHDT, CDR2 YYEEEE. The CDR3 runs to 14 residues. The DNA of the CDR3 is TGTGCCAGCAGCAAAACAGGGGGCACCGGGGAGCTGTTTTTT. Translating it yields CASSKTGGTGELFF. Variable domain in full (rest from reference TRBV5-6 and TRBJ2-2): DAGVTQSPTHLIKTRGQQVTLRCSPKSGHDTVSWYQQALGQGPQFIFQYYEEEERQRGNFPDRFSGHQFPNYSSELNVNALLLGDSALYLCASSKTGGTGELFFGEGSRLTVL.

This rearrangement joins TRBV4-1 to TRBJ2-2, with D tentatively TRBD2 (5 bases). This CDR3 comprises 16 residues. Germline CDR1 is MGHRA and CDR2 is YSYEKL. V was trimmed by 4 bases and J by 0 bases, leaving 12 bases between them. The CDR3 bases are TGCGCCAGCAGCCCTAAGGACGGGGCGAACACCGGGGAGCTGTTTTTT. This encodes CASSPKDGANTGELFF.

This chain uses TRBV5-8 with TRBJ1-2; D gene ambiguous. This CDR3 has 15 residues. Trimming cost V 1 base and J 3 bases, with 13 bases left between them. Germline CDR1 SGHTS, CDR2 YDEGEE. CDR3 bases: TGTGCCAGCAGCTTGAAACAACGAAGGGACTATGGCTACACCTTC. Encoded protein: CASSLKQRRDYGYTF.

The V gene is TRBV14, the J gene TRBJ2-1; no reliable D call. The CDR3 contains 13 residues. Germline assignment: CDR1 SGHDN and CDR2 FVKESK. V lost 6 bases and J lost 10, with 16 bases in between. The CDR3 is CASSPVGRREQFF. The CDR3 DNA follows: TGTGCCAGCAGTCCCGTCGGGCGTCGGGAGCAGTTCTTC. The whole variable domain, remainder taken from reference TRBV14 and TRBJ2-1, is EAGVTQFPSHSVIEKGQTVTLRCDPISGHDNLYWYRRVMGKEIKFLLHFVKESKQDESGMPNNRFLAERTGGTYSTLKVQPAELEDSGVYFCASSPVGRREQFFGPGTRLTVL.

The V call is TRBV6-5, the J call TRBJ1-4, with 10 bases identical to TRBD1. Germline values: CDR1 MNHEY, CDR2 SVGAGI. The CDR3 totals 15 residues. V was clipped by 0 bases and J by 6 bases; unmatched bases: 1. The CDR3, as DNA: TGTGCCAGCAGTTACTCCGGGACAGGGGATGAAAAACTGTTTTTT. This translates into CASSYSGTGDEKLFF.

The chain is built from TRBV25-1 and TRBJ2-7, with D perhaps assigned TRBD1 or TRBD2 (6 bases each). Germline V gives CDR1 MGHDK, CDR2 SYGVNS. The CDR3 is made up of 13 amino acids. V was trimmed by 2 bases and J by 5 bases, leaving 10 bases between them. The CDR3 spells CASSETGRNEQYF. CDR3 in DNA: TGTGCCAGCAGTGAAACAGGGAGGAACGAGCAGTACTTC.

Concerning this clone: The same CDR3 is also encoded by other DNA sequences in this sample. The CDR3 bases are TGTGCCACCAGCAGAGATTCGTCCTACGAGCAGTACTTC. Amino acids: CATSRDSSYEQYF. The chain combines TRBV15 with TRBJ2-7; D gene uncertain. The germline gives CDR1 LNHNV, CDR2 YYDKDF (reference sequence). Trimming shortened V by 0 bases and J by 1 base, and 4 bases separated the two germline ends. The CDR3 has 13 residues.

V usage is TRBV29-1 and J usage is TRBJ2-3; D is possibly TRBD2 (7 bases). Trimming stripped 4 bases from V and 1 base from J, with 18 bases between. CDR3 size: 16 residues. Germline values: CDR1 SQVTM, CDR2 ANQGSEA. The CDR3 loop reads CSVGKRGGEGTDTQYF. The CDR3 DNA follows: TGCAGCGTTGGAAAAAGGGGGGGCGAGGGCACAGATACGCAGTATTTT.

The table lists this clone with a few counts. The chain joins TRBV7-9 to TRBJ2-3; unclear D gene. Trimming cost V 5 bases and J 2 bases, with 2 bases left between them. From germline, CDR1 is SEHNR and CDR2 FQNEAQ (reference sequence). The CDR3 spans 11 residues. In DNA form, the CDR3 reads TGTGCCAGCAGCGACACAGATACGCAGTATTTT. Translation gives CASSDTDTQYF.

The V call is TRBV7-3, the J call TRBJ2-2; D remains ambiguous. V dropped 0 bases and J dropped 6 bases, with 5 bases sitting between them. CDR3 size: 13 residues. Germline V gives CDR1 SGHTA, CDR2 FQGTGA. The DNA of the CDR3 is TGTGCCAGCAGCTTAACCTCCGCCGGGGAGCTGTTTTTT. Its translation is CASSLTSAGELFF.

The gene calls are TRBV27 and TRBJ2-1, with TRBD1 identical over 7 bases. Germline values: CDR1 MNHEY, CDR2 SMNVEV (reference sequence). V shed 6 bases, J shed 0 bases, and the junction held 11 bases outside the gene matches. The CDR3 consists of 17 residues. The CDR3 DNA reads TGTGCCAGCAGCCGCCCCGGGACAGCCAACTCCTACAATGAGCAGTTCTTC. Residues: CASSRPGTANSYNEQFF.

This chain joins TRBV15 and TRBJ1-5; no definite D call. The CDR3 runs 16 residues. V gave up 5 bases and J gave up 3 bases, with 17 bases separating them. Germline loops: CDR1 LNHNV, CDR2 YYDKDF (reference sequence). The CDR3 DNA reads as TGTGCCACCAGCCTAATAGGAGGGCAGTTCAATCAGCCCCAGCATTTT. Translating it yields CATSLIGGQFNQPQHF.

The CDR3 coding sequence is TGTGCCAGCAGCTCAGGACACGGAGGATATAGCAATCAGCCCCAGCATTTT. The encoded protein is CASSSGHGGYSNQPQHF. The gene calls are TRBV7-2 and TRBJ1-5; possible D gene TRBD1, 5 bases. The V gene lost 4 bases and the J gene lost 0 bases, with 16 bases spanning the gap. The CDR3 loop spans 17 amino acids. The V gene's germline CDR1 is SGHTA and CDR2 FQGNSA.

This clone was detected only a few times. The rearrangement joins TRBV2 to TRBJ2-7, with D uncertain. The CDR3 is 15 residues long. Per the germline V gene, CDR1 is SNHLY and CDR2 is FYNNEI. V lost 6 bases to trimming and J lost 1 base, with 16 bases between them. The CDR3 bases are TGTGCCAGCAGCCCCACACAAGGCCCTTCCTACGAGCAGTACTTC. Translating gives CASSPTQGPSYEQYF. Drawing the rest from reference TRBV2 and TRBJ2-7, the complete variable domain is EPEVTQTPSHQVTQMGQEVILRCVPISNHLYFYWYRQILGQKVEFLVSFYNNEISEKSEIFDDQFSVERPDGSNFTLKIRSTKLEDSAMYFCASSPTQGPSYEQYFGPGTRLTVT.

The gene calls are TRBV30 and TRBJ1-1, with a weak D call TRBD1 (5 bases). The CDR3 loop spans 13 amino acids. Between the trimmed V and J ends, which lost 4 bases and 5 bases, there was a span of 14 bases. Germline CDR1 is GTSNPN and CDR2 is SVGIG (reference sequence). CDR3 sequence reads: CAWTAGTGTEAFF. CDR3 bases: TGTGCCTGGACCGCGGGGACGGGAACTGAAGCTTTCTTT.

This clone turned up a few times. The chain employs TRBV30 and TRBJ2-7, with D perhaps matching TRBD1 (6 bases). Germline V CDR1 and CDR2: GTSNPN, SVGIG (reference sequence). The germline V and J ends were trimmed by 5 bases and 4 bases, with 12 bases remaining between them. CDR3 length: 12 amino acids. The CDR3 spells CAWATGMYEQYF. CDR3 nucleotide sequence: TGTGCCTGGGCCACAGGGATGTACGAGCAGTACTTC. The full variable domain, completed using reference TRBV30 and TRBJ2-7, is SQTIHQWPATLVQPVGSPLSLECTVEGTSNPNLYWYRQAAGRGLQLLFYSVGIGQISSEVPQNLSASRPQDRQFILSSKKLLLSDSGFYLCAWATGMYEQYFGPGTRLTVT.

The V gene is TRBV30, the J gene TRBJ1-6; D perhaps matches TRBD1 (5 bases). V shed 4 bases and J shed 7 bases, with 11 bases lying between them. CDR1 is GTSNPN and CDR2 is SVGIG in the germline V gene (reference sequence). CDR3 length: 13 amino acids. Here the CDR3 DNA reads TGTGCCTGGACTCTGGACATGAATTCACCCCTCCACTTT. Protein product: CAWTLDMNSPLHF.

The chain recombines TRBV7-7 with TRBJ2-3, with TRBD1 matching over 7 bases. V was pared by 5 bases and J by 4 bases, with 3 bases of the junction left unmatched. CDR3 length: 13 residues. The germline V gene encodes CDR1 SSHAT and CDR2 FNYEAQ (reference sequence). The CDR3 DNA is TGTGCCAGCAGCCAGGACAGGTCAGATACGCAGTATTTT. It encodes CASSQDRSDTQYF.

The V gene is TRBV7-9, the J gene TRBJ2-2; 10 bases line up with TRBD1. This CDR3 contains 16 residues. The germline CDR1 and CDR2 sequences are SEHNR and FQNEAQ (reference sequence). The V segment lost 6 bases and the J segment 3 bases; nucleotides outside the gene matches: 7. The CDR3 DNA is TGTGCCAGCAGACCTACCGGGACAGGGGACACCGGGGAGCTGTTTTTT. Its protein product is CASRPTGTGDTGELFF.

The V call is TRBV20-1, the J call TRBJ1-2; D may be TRBD1 (6 bases). The V end was cut by 3 bases, the J end by 12 bases, with 14 bases between. This CDR3 comprises 11 residues. From germline, CDR1 is DFQATT and CDR2 SNEGSKA (reference sequence). The DNA of the CDR3 is TGCAGTGCTAGCCAGCAGGGGTACCACACCTTC. Translated: CSASQQGYHTF.